These 22 T cell receptor beta chains originate from one sample sequenced in a study of cytomegalovirus exposure and HLA in healthy donors. The data were produced by immunoSEQ multiplex PCR, yet TCRdb's version contains in-frame clones alone and is incomplete. The data contain approximately 150,000 clones, approximately 90% of them singletons. Sequenced: PBMCs. The receptors were sampled from a man younger than 30 in good health and CMV-seropositive.

The J gene is TRBJ2-7, the V gene TRBV27; TRBD2 might be the D (5 bases). V lost 2 bases and J lost 3, with 11 bases in between. The CDR3 runs 14 residues. Germline lookup yields CDR1 MNHEY and CDR2 SMNVEV (reference sequence). CDR3 residues: CASSLNGLGYEQYF. CDR3 sequence (DNA): TGTGCCAGCAGTTTAAATGGACTGGGCTACGAGCAGTACTTC.

The CDR3 region is CASSDSGGYNEQFF. The CDR3 DNA reads TGTGCCAGCAGTGATAGCGGGGGCTACAATGAGCAGTTCTTC. This chain uses TRBV6-5 with TRBJ2-1; 9 bases line up with TRBD2. V was pared by 5 bases and J by 3 bases, with 2 bases of the junction left unmatched. The length of the CDR3 is 14 residues. Germline CDR1 is MNHEY and CDR2 is SVGAGI.

The genes are TRBV11-2 and TRBJ1-2, with D perhaps TRBD1 (5 bases). With 5 bases removed from V and 4 bases from J, the gap between germline ends came to 11 bases. The CDR3 runs to 13 residues. CDR1 is SGHAT and CDR2 is FQNNGV in the germline V gene. The CDR3 spells CASSRGTLYGYTF. CDR3 nucleotides: TGTGCCAGCAGCCGCGGGACCCTCTATGGCTACACCTTC.

The CDR3 DNA reads TGTGCCAGCTCCGGAGGGGGGGCTGGAAATCAGCCCCAGCATTTT. This gives the protein CASSGGGAGNQPQHF. The chain recombines TRBV6-1 with TRBJ1-5; weak D call: TRBD1 (6 bases). V was clipped by 8 bases and J by 4 bases, with 18 bases between them. Per germline, CDR1 MNHNS and CDR2 SASEGT. The CDR3 covers 15 residues.

The chain has TRBV30 and TRBJ1-2; 8 bases align to TRBD1. V shed 4 bases and J 8 bases; nucleotides not matched to a gene: 6. The CDR3 covers 12 residues. Germline assignment: CDR1 GTSNPN and CDR2 SVGIG (reference sequence). The CDR3 nucleotides are TGTGCCTGGACGCAGGGGGCAAAAGGCTACACCTTC. Amino acids: CAWTQGAKGYTF.

For the CDR3, the DNA is TGTGCCAGCAGTTTAACGGGAGCTGGAAACACCATATATTTT. This encodes CASSLTGAGNTIYF. The chain combines TRBV28 with TRBJ1-3; D not resolved. The V end was cut by 2 bases, the J end by 2 bases, with 7 bases between. The V gene's germline CDR1 is MDHEN and CDR2 SYDVKM. There are 14 residues in the CDR3. The full variable domain, its missing parts supplied by reference TRBV28 and TRBJ1-3, is DVKVTQSSRYLVKRTGEKVFLECVQDMDHENMFWYRQDPGLGLRLIYFSYDVKMKEKGDIPEGYSVSREKKERFSLILESASTNQTSMYLCASSLTGAGNTIYFGEGSWLTVV.

The CDR3 DNA reads TGCGCCAGCAGCTTAGCGGGACTAGTCGCAGATACGCAGTATTTT. Encoded protein: CASSLAGLVADTQYF. V gene TRBV5-1 combines with J gene TRBJ2-3; 8 bases line up with TRBD2. This CDR3 has 15 amino acids. The germline V gene has CDR1 SGHRS and CDR2 YFSETQ. V shed 2 bases, J shed 4 bases, and the junction held 6 bases outside the gene matches. Using reference TRBV5-1 and TRBJ2-3 for the parts outside the CDR3, the full variable domain is KAGVTQTPRYLIKTRGQQVTLSCSPISGHRSVSWYQQTPGQGLQFLFEYFSETQRNKGNFPGRFSGRQFSNSRSEMNVSTLELGDSALYLCASSLAGLVADTQYFGPGTRLTVL.

The rearrangement joins TRBV27 to TRBJ1-4; weak D call: TRBD1 (5 bases). The CDR3 extends over 14 amino acids. With 5 bases removed from V and 6 bases from J, the gap between germline ends came to 13 bases. CDR1 and CDR2 from the germline V gene are MNHEY and SMNVEV (reference sequence). The CDR3 spells CASSPTQGYEKLFF. The DNA of the CDR3 is TGTGCCAGCAGTCCGACCCAGGGATATGAAAAACTGTTTTTT.

In this sample, this clone turned up a few times. The chain couples TRBV11-2 to TRBJ1-2; TRBD1 might be the D (6 bases). This CDR3 is 15 amino acids long. Trimming removed 1 base from V and 5 bases from J, with 14 bases in between. CDR1 and CDR2 from the germline V gene are SGHAT and FQNNGV. The CDR3 is CASSLGSGGWYGYTF. The CDR3 DNA reads TGTGCCAGCAGCTTAGGGTCGGGGGGCTGGTATGGCTACACCTTC.

The chain uses TRBV6-5 and TRBJ1-5, with D possibly being TRBD1 (6 bases). The CDR3 loop spans 13 amino acids. The V end was cut by 5 bases, the J end by 4 bases, with 9 bases between. Germline assignment: CDR1 MNHEY and CDR2 SVGAGI. The CDR3: CASSPQGNQPQHF. The CDR3 region has the DNA TGTGCCAGCAGTCCTCAGGGGAATCAGCCCCAGCATTTT.

The chain uses TRBV6-5 and TRBJ1-2; 7 nucleotides agree with TRBD1. Germline assignment: CDR1 MNHEY and CDR2 SVGAGI. This CDR3 spans 15 amino acids. The ends lost 2 bases at V and 6 bases at J; junction bases unmatched: 9. DNA of the CDR3: TGTGCCAGCAGTTACGAGGGGGCCGCCCTTAATGGCTACACCTTC. It is translated as CASSYEGAALNGYTF.

The rearrangement uses TRBV29-1 and TRBJ2-7, with D maybe TRBD1 (6 bases). The V gene's germline CDR1 is SQVTM and CDR2 ANQGSEA. The V gene lost 6 bases and the J gene lost 2 bases, with 14 bases spanning the gap. CDR3 length: 13 residues. CDR3 in DNA: TGCAGCGTAAGCAGGGGAGCAACCTACGAGCAGTACTTC. Amino acid sequence: CSVSRGATYEQYF.

The chain couples TRBV7-6 to TRBJ2-7, with 11 bases that match TRBD1. CDR3 length: 16 residues. Looked up from germline, CDR1 is SGHVS and CDR2 is FNYEAQ. V shed 3 bases and J 5 bases; nucleotides not matched to a gene: 9. CDR3 sequence reads: CASSLAGQGAYNEQYF. CDR3 DNA: TGTGCCAGCAGCTTGGCCGGACAGGGGGCGTATAACGAGCAGTACTTC.

V is TRBV5-1 and J is TRBJ2-3; the match to TRBD2 covers 13 bases. The V segment lost 0 bases and the J segment 2 bases; nucleotides outside the gene matches: 3. CDR1 and CDR2 (germline): SGHRS, YFSETQ. The CDR3 sequence is 17 residues long. The CDR3 reads CASSLVGLAGYTDTQYF. Written as DNA, the CDR3 is TGCGCCAGCAGCTTGGTGGGACTAGCGGGATACACAGATACGCAGTATTTT.

The V gene is TRBV6-1, the J gene TRBJ1-1, with D possibly TRBD1 on 6 matching bases. V was clipped by 2 bases and J by 1 base, with 11 bases between them. The CDR3 spans 15 residues. Germline-derived CDR1 and CDR2 are MNHNS and SASEGT. The CDR3 region is CASSENMDRNTEAFF. DNA for the CDR3: TGTGCCAGCAGTGAAAACATGGACAGGAACACTGAAGCTTTCTTT.

The V gene is TRBV7-9, the J gene TRBJ2-1; a possible D gene is TRBD2 (6 bases). Germline values: CDR1 SEHNR, CDR2 FQNEAQ (reference sequence). This CDR3 region has 17 residues. V was shortened by 5 bases and J by 1 base, with 18 bases between the two germline ends. CDR3 residues: CASSLPLGGDSYNEQFF. The CDR3 DNA reads TGTGCCAGCAGCCTCCCACTGGGGGGAGATTCCTACAATGAGCAGTTCTTC.

The genes are TRBV27 and TRBJ2-1, with 8 bases lining up with TRBD2. The CDR3 contains 15 residues. Germline CDR1 is MNHEY and CDR2 is SMNVEV (reference sequence). V was pared by 4 bases and J by 6 bases, with 8 bases of the junction left unmatched. CDR3 in amino acids: CASSSPGGWSNEQFF. In DNA form, the CDR3 reads TGTGCCAGCAGTTCTCCGGGAGGGTGGAGCAATGAGCAGTTCTTC.

The rearrangement uses TRBV18 and TRBJ1-1; 9 bases fit TRBD1. With 3 bases clipped from V and 4 bases from J, the junction kept 6 bases outside the gene matches. Germline-derived CDR1 and CDR2 are KGHSH and LQKENI. CDR3 length: 15 residues. CDR3 coding DNA: TGTGCCAGCTCACCGGACAGGGGCCAGAGCACTGAAGCTTTCTTT. Amino acid sequence: CASSPDRGQSTEAFF.

As to this clone: The junction differs from germline at one of its ends, possibly a read error. This chain connects TRBV6-1 to TRBJ1-5, with no clear D. The CDR3 has 13 residues. Germline V gives CDR1 MNHNS, CDR2 SASEGT. The CDR3 DNA reads TGTGCCAGCGGTGAAATGAGAGATCAGCCCCAGCATTTT. It yields the protein CASGEMRDQPQHF.

This sequence joins TRBV5-7 and TRBJ1-5; perhaps TRBD1 as D (6 bases). TRBV5-7 is an ORF for which the function is uncertain. V shed 4 bases and J shed 1 base, with 18 bases lying between them. The CDR3 length is 17 residues. The CDR3 spells CASSRRGGGLSNQPQHF. The CDR3 DNA reads TGTGCCAGCAGCCGGAGGGGGGGCGGGCTGAGCAATCAGCCCCAGCATTTT.

This sequence joins TRBV9 and TRBJ1-2, with D uncertain. CDR1 is SGDLS and CDR2 is YYNGEE in the germline V gene. Between the trimmed V and J ends, which lost 6 bases and 5 bases, there was a span of 14 bases. This CDR3 has 13 residues. As DNA, the CDR3 is TGTGCCAGCAACAGAGAAGGATTTTATGGCTACACCTTC. As protein: CASNREGFYGYTF.

J is TRBJ1-1 and V is TRBV9, with a possible D match to TRBD1 (5 bases). This CDR3 region has 12 residues. Germline V gene sequence: CDR1 SGDLS, CDR2 YYNGEE. V lost 2 bases, J lost 5 bases, and 7 bases lay in between. CDR3 amino acids: CASSVRETEAFF. The CDR3, as DNA: TGTGCCAGCAGCGTCAGGGAAACTGAAGCTTTCTTT.